The TCR beta chain under discussion was sequenced for a study of T cells in Graves' hyperthyroidism and ophthalmopathy. Study-wide results and limits: Using 13 V-J features, a model discriminated ophthalmopathy from stable hyperthyroidism. Appearing also in blood were most of the thyroid clonotypes expanded above 0.001.

CDR1 and CDR2 (germline): SGDLS, YYNGEE. V lost 7 bases to trimming and J lost 4 bases, with 14 bases between them. CDR3 size: 13 residues. From RNA transcripts, TCR beta CDR3 regions were amplified. With the HTBI primer set, the TCR CDR3 went through a first round of RT-PCR. TCRdb recomputed calls from the multiplex PCR reads with MiXCR, one row per CDR3 protein. The table records almost 600,000 distinct CDR3 sequences, about 15% of them present only once. Using more than 7.5 ml of fresh peripheral blood, PBMCs were prepared. A word on this clonotype: The antigen is not known. Since a much larger clone is just one base distant, this may be a read error. It is likely a read error, because the conserved phenylalanine at the end of the CDR3 is missing.

Material: blood. The receptor's source is a woman aged 25-40 years with Graves' hyperthyroidism that later progressed to Graves' ophthalmopathy. The chain links TRBV9 to TRBJ2-5, with a possible D match to TRBD2 (5 bases). CDR3 nucleotides: TGTGCCAGCTCGCGGGCTGTCAGAGAGACCCAGTACCTC. This gives the protein CASSRAVRETQYL.